Each of the 20 T cell receptor beta chains below was sequenced from the same sample in a study of blood T cells in healthy people across ages. Together with a sample-barcoded 5' primer, a J-beta primer mix was included in a second PCR lasting roughly 7 to 11 cycles. One entry per CDR3 protein results from TCRdb running MiXCR on the 5' RACE reads. The table shows 700,000 to 950,000 distinct CDR3 sequences, with more than 45% occurring only once. The source material was blood. The receptor set was obtained from a man aged 30 to 39 in good health.

V is TRBV20-1 and J is TRBJ2-5; D may be TRBD1 (5 bases). Germline V gene data show CDR1 as DFQATT and CDR2 as SNEGSKA (reference sequence). V was clipped by 6 bases and J by 11 bases, with 25 bases between them. CDR3 length equals 14 residues. This chain's CDR3 is CSALNHWGPNEQYF. DNA for the CDR3: TGCAGTGCCCTAAACCATTGGGGCCCCAATGAGCAGTACTTC.

This clonotype was detected many times. An end of the junction does not agree with germline; a read error may underlie this. The chain carries TRBV4-3 and TRBJ2-7; D might be TRBD1 or TRBD2, each matching 5 bases. The germline V gene encodes CDR1 LGHNA and CDR2 YSLEER. This CDR3 contains 13 residues. The CDR3 nucleotides read TGTGCCAGCAGTAGGGCAGGGAGCTACGAGCAGTACTTC. Encoded protein: CASSRAGSYEQYF.

CDR3 protein: CASSLSNLNTEAFF. CDR3 coding DNA: TGTGCCAGCAGTTTGAGCAATTTGAACACTGAAGCTTTCTTT. The chain is built from TRBV6-5 and TRBJ1-1, with no clear D. V dropped 4 bases and J dropped 0 bases, with 9 bases sitting between them. Germline lookup yields CDR1 MNHEY and CDR2 SVGAGI. This CDR3 is built from 14 residues.

The V call is TRBV20-1, the J call TRBJ2-3; no definite D call. The CDR3 is made up of 14 amino acids. Germline CDR1 and CDR2: DFQATT and SNEGSKA (reference sequence). V was shortened by 6 bases and J by 5 bases, with 18 bases between the two germline ends. CDR3 residues: CSAVSPAGQDTQYF. CDR3 sequence (DNA): TGCAGTGCCGTTTCCCCTGCCGGCCAAGATACGCAGTATTTT.

There are a few counts of this clonotype. The chain couples TRBV29-1 to TRBJ2-3, with a possible D match to TRBD1 (6 bases). From germline, CDR1 is SQVTM and CDR2 ANQGSEA. V gave up 2 bases and J gave up 2 bases, with 11 bases separating them. The CDR3 is 14 amino acids. CDR3 loop: CSVESRTVTDTQYF. CDR3 nucleotide sequence: TGCAGCGTTGAAAGTCGGACAGTCACAGATACGCAGTATTTT.

The rearrangement uses TRBV4-3 and TRBJ2-1, with D perhaps matching TRBD1 or TRBD2 (6 bases each). Germline lookup yields CDR1 LGHNA and CDR2 YSLEER. The CDR3 covers 18 residues. The ends were cut back, 0 bases at V and 6 bases at J, with 21 bases in the middle. The CDR3 DNA sequence: TGCGCCAGCAGCCAAGATCAGGGGAGGACAGAAGCTAGCAATGAGCAGTTCTTC. It codes for CASSQDQGRTEASNEQFF.

This chain connects TRBV5-1 to TRBJ1-1, with 8 bases aligning to TRBD1. The CDR3 length is 14 residues. J lost 5 bases, V lost 3 bases, and 6 bases had no gene match. Germline assignment: CDR1 SGHRS and CDR2 YFSETQ. CDR3 sequence reads: CASSWTGIMTEAFF. In DNA, the CDR3 is TGCGCCAGCAGCTGGACAGGGATCATGACTGAAGCTTTCTTT.

This sequence joins TRBV3-1 and TRBJ1-1; D not certain. The CDR3 runs 15 residues. Trimming shortened V by 1 base and J by 1 base, and 10 bases separated the two germline ends. The germline CDR1 and CDR2 sequences are LGHDT and YNNKEL (reference sequence). CDR3 sequence: CASSQAWEQNTEAFF. DNA for the CDR3: TGTGCCAGCAGCCAAGCTTGGGAGCAGAACACTGAAGCTTTCTTT.

This clonotype was counted a few times. The V call is TRBV4-2, the J call TRBJ2-7, with TRBD2 identical over 8 bases. The better agreement between TRBJ2-5 and the DNA end casts doubt on the J call. This CDR3 has 14 residues. Germline CDR1 and CDR2: LGHNA and YNFKEQ. CDR3 DNA: TGTGCCAGCAGCCAGGGACTAGGTCAAGAGACCCAGTACTTC. Translation gives CASSQGLGQETQYF.

Of note for this clonotype: At one end the junction does not follow the germline gene, possibly because of a read error. The gene calls are TRBV20-1 and TRBJ2-7; 11 nucleotides match TRBD2. This CDR3 comprises 14 residues. From germline, CDR1 is DFQATT and CDR2 SNEGSKA (reference sequence). CDR3 DNA: TGCAGTTCTAGGGGGACTAGCGGCTCCTACGAGCAGTACTTC. Translated, it gives CSSRGTSGSYEQYF.

This clonotype was recorded a few times. The V and J genes are TRBV28 and TRBJ2-5; tentatively, D is TRBD1 (8 bases). The CDR3 totals 16 residues. V gave up 5 bases and J gave up 2 bases, with 18 bases separating them. The V gene's germline CDR1 is MDHEN and CDR2 SYDVKM. DNA for the CDR3: TGTGCCAGCAGTACCTACAGGGGGAGGGGTCAAGAGACCCAGTACTTC. It translates to CASSTYRGRGQETQYF.

V gene TRBV30 combines with J gene TRBJ1-1, with D maybe TRBD1 (5 bases). Between the trimmed V and J ends, which lost 2 bases and 3 bases, there was a span of 16 bases. This CDR3 region has 15 residues. Germline V gene lookup returns CDR1 GTSNPN and CDR2 SVGIG (reference sequence). The CDR3 spells CAWSPGRGGDTEAFF. The CDR3 bases are TGTGCCTGGAGTCCTGGGAGGGGAGGAGACACTGAAGCTTTCTTT.

This chain uses TRBV7-8 with TRBJ2-4, with unresolved D. The J call may be in error: the DNA end matches TRBJ2-7 better. Germline lookup yields CDR1 SGHVS and CDR2 FQNEAQ. The CDR3 consists of 13 residues. The DNA of the CDR3 is TGTGCCAGCAGCCTCCAAGTGGTGCACGAGCAGTACTTC. It yields the protein CASSLQVVHEQYF.

This clonotype was detected only a few times. V gene TRBV25-1 combines with J gene TRBJ2-5; maybe TRBD2 (7 bases). The germline V gene has CDR1 MGHDK and CDR2 SYGVNS. Trimming removed 5 bases from V and 7 bases from J, with 14 bases in between. The CDR3 spans 13 residues. CDR3: CASSLAGAGTQYF. The CDR3 nucleotides are TGTGCCAGCAGTCTGGCGGGGGCGGGGACCCAGTACTTC.

The chain couples TRBV20-1 to TRBJ1-2; 9 nucleotides agree with TRBD1. The CDR3 consists of 13 residues. Trimming removed 6 bases from V and 7 bases from J; junction bases left unmatched: 9. Germline values: CDR1 DFQATT, CDR2 SNEGSKA (reference sequence). CDR3 sequence reads: CSAAGTGFGGYTF. The CDR3, as DNA: TGCAGTGCCGCCGGGACAGGGTTTGGTGGCTACACCTTC.

The chain employs TRBV29-1 and TRBJ2-5; 8 positions agree with TRBD1. The V gene's germline CDR1 is SQVTM and CDR2 ANQGSEA. V shed 6 bases, J shed 3 bases, and the junction held 9 bases outside the gene matches. The CDR3 has 14 amino acids. CDR3 amino acids: CSVRGPTGEETQYF. The CDR3 nucleotides are TGCAGCGTAAGGGGCCCGACAGGGGAAGAGACCCAGTACTTC.

The rearrangement joins TRBV4-1 to TRBJ2-1, with TRBD2 as a possible D gene (5 bases). CDR1 is MGHRA, CDR2 YSYEKL, per germline. The CDR3 contains 13 residues. With 4 bases removed from V and 6 bases from J, the gap between germline ends came to 10 bases. The CDR3 DNA is TGCGCCAGCAGCCCCATTCGGGGCAATGAGCAGTTCTTC. It specifies CASSPIRGNEQFF.

This clonotype was seen a handful of times. The genes are TRBV7-2 and TRBJ1-2, with D unresolved. CDR3 size: 16 residues. Trimming shortened V by 0 bases and J by 0 bases, and 11 bases separated the two germline ends. Germline V gene lookup returns CDR1 SGHTA and CDR2 FQGNSA. CDR3 in DNA: TGTGCCAGCAGCTTAGCGGGCACCCTTACTAACTATGGCTACACCTTC. As protein: CASSLAGTLTNYGYTF.

The chain couples TRBV6-6 to TRBJ1-2, with TRBD1 matching 11 bases. There are 16 residues in the CDR3. Germline assignment: CDR1 MNHNY and CDR2 SVGAGI (reference sequence). The V gene end was trimmed by 5 bases and the J gene end by 2 bases; junction bases not matched to a gene: 7. In nucleotides, the CDR3 is TGTGCCAGCAGTCGCCGGGACAGGGGGACGAACTATGGCTACACCTTC. It specifies CASSRRDRGTNYGYTF.

The chain has TRBV4-3 and TRBJ1-6; D perhaps matches TRBD1 (6 bases). V was shortened by 1 base and J by 4 bases, with 11 bases between the two germline ends. The CDR3 runs 16 residues. Germline V gives CDR1 LGHNA, CDR2 YSLEER. The CDR3 loop reads CASSQAPQGYNSPLHF. The CDR3 DNA reads TGCGCCAGCAGCCAAGCCCCACAGGGTTATAATTCACCCCTCCACTTT.